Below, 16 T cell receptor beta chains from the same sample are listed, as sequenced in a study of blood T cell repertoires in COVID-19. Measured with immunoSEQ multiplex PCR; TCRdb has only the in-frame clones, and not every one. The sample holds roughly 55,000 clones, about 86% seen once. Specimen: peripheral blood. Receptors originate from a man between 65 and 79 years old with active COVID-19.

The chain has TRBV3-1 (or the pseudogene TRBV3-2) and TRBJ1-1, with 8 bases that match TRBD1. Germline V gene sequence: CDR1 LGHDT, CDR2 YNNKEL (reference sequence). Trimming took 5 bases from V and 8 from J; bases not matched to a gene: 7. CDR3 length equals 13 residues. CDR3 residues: CASSRGQGAEAFF. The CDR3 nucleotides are TGTGCCAGCAGCAGGGGTCAGGGGGCGGAAGCTTTCTTT.

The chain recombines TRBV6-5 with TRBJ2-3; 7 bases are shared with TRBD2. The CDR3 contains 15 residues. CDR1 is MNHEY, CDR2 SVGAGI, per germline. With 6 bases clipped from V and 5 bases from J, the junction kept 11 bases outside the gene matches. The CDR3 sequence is CASRESGAAIDTQYF. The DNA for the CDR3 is TGTGCCAGCAGGGAGAGCGGGGCAGCGATAGATACGCAGTATTTT.

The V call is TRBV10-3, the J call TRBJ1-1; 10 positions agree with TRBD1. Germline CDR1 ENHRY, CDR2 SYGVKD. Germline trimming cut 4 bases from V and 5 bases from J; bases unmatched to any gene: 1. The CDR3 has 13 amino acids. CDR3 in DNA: TGTGCCATCAGTGGGACAGGGGGGACTGAAGCTTTCTTT. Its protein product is CAISGTGGTEAFF.

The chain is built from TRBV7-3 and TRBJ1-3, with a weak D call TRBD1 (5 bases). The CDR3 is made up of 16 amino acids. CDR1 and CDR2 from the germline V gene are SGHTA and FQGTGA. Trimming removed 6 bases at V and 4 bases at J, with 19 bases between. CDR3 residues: CASSSFGGVGGNTIYF. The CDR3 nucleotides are TGTGCCAGCAGTTCCTTCGGGGGAGTCGGCGGAAACACCATATATTTT. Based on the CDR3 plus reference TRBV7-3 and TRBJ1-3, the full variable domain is GAGVSQTPSNKVTEKGKYVELRCDPISGHTALYWYRQSLGQGPEFLIYFQGTGAADDSGLPNDRFFAVRPEGSVSTLKIQRTERGDSAVYLCASSSFGGVGGNTIYFGEGSWLTVV.

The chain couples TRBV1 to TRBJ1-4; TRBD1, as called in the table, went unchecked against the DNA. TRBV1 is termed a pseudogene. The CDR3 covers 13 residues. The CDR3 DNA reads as TGCACCAGCAGCCCGGAGACAGGGGGAAAACTGTTTTTT. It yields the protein CTSSPETGGKLFF.

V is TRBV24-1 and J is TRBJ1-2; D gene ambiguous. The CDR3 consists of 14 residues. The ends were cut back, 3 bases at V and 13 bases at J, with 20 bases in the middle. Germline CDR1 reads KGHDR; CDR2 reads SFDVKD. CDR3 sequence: CATSDPRSPVRFTF. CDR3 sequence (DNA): TGTGCCACCAGTGATCCCCGGTCACCGGTACGCTTCACCTTC.

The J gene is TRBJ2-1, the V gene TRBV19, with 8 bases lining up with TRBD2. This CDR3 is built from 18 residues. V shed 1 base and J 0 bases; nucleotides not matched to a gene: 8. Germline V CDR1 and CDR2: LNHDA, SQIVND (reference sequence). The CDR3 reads CASSIGRGASSSYNEQFF. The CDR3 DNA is TGTGCCAGTAGTATAGGGCGGGGGGCCTCCAGCTCCTACAATGAGCAGTTCTTC.

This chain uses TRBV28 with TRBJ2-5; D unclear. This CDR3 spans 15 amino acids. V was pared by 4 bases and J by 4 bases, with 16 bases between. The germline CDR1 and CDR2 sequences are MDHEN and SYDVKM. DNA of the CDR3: TGTGCCAGCAGTTATAGGTCGGGTGGCGGAGAGACCCAGTACTTC. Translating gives CASSYRSGGGETQYF. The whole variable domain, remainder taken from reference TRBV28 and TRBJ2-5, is DVKVTQSSRYLVKRTGEKVFLECVQDMDHENMFWYRQDPGLGLRLIYFSYDVKMKEKGDIPEGYSVSREKKERFSLILESASTNQTSMYLCASSYRSGGGETQYFGPGTRLLVL.

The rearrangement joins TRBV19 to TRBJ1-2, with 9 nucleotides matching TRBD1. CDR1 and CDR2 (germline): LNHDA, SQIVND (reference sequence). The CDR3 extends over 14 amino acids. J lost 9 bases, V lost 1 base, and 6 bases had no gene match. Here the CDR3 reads CASSIAGTGFSYTF. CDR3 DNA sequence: TGTGCCAGTAGTATAGCCGGGACAGGGTTTAGCTACACCTTC.

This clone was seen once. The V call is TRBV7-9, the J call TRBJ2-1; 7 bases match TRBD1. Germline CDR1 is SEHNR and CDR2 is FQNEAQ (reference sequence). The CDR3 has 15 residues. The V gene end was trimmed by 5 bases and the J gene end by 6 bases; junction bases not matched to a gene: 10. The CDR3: CASSPQGISINEQFF. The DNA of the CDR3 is TGTGCCAGCAGCCCACAGGGGATCTCCATCAATGAGCAGTTCTTC.

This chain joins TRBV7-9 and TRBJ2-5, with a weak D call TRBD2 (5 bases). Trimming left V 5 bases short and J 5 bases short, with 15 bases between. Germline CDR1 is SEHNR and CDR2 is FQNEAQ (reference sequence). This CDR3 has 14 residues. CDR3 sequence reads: CASSPRLTPETQYF. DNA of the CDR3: TGTGCCAGCAGCCCCCGACTAACCCCGGAGACCCAGTACTTC. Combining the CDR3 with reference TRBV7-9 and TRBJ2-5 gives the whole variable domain DTGVSQNPRHKITKRGQNVTFRCDPISEHNRLYWYRQTLGQGPEFLTYFQNEAQLEKSRLLSDRFSAERPKGSFSTLEIQRTEQGDSAMYLCASSPRLTPETQYFGPGTRLLVL.

CDR3 in amino acids: CSVEGSGRGVYGYTF. The CDR3 DNA reads as TGCAGCGTTGAAGGGTCCGGCAGGGGGGTTTATGGCTACACCTTC. The chain combines TRBV29-1 with TRBJ1-2; TRBD1 aligns across 7 bases. Germline lookup yields CDR1 SQVTM and CDR2 ANQGSEA. Trimming took 1 base from V and 5 from J; bases not matched to a gene: 10. The CDR3 length is 15 residues.

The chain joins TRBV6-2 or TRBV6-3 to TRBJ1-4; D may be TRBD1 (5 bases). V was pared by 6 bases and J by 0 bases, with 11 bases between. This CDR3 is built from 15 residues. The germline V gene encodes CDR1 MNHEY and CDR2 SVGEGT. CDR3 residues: CASSATGSTNEKLFF. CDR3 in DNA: TGTGCCAGCAGCGCCACAGGCTCAACTAATGAAAAACTGTTTTTT.

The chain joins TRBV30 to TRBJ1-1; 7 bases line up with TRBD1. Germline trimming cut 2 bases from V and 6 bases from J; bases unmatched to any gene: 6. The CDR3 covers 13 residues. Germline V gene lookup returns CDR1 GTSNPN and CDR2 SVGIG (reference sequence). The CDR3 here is CAWSITGEAEAFF. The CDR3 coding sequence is TGTGCCTGGAGTATAACAGGGGAGGCTGAAGCTTTCTTT.

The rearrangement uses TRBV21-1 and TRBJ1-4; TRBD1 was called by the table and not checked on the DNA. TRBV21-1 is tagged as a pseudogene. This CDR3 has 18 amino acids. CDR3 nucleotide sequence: TGTGCCAGCAGCAAACCCTCCCTAAACAGGGCGCCTAATGAAAAACTGTTTTTT. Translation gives CASSKPSLNRAPNEKLFF.

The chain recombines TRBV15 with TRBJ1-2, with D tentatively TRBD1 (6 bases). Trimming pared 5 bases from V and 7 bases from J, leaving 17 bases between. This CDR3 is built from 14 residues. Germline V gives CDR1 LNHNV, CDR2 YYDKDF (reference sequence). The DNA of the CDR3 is TGTGCCACCAGCTCTGTGGCAGGGGTGCGTGGCTACACCTTC. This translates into CATSSVAGVRGYTF.